This TCR beta chain was captured by sequencing in a study of blood T cell repertoires in COVID-19. Background on the study: Samples taken during acute and convalescent COVID-19 were collected in the United States, Italy and Spain. PBMCs, B-cell-depleted T cells, or T cells were the source of the cDNA or gDNA that made up the material.

Authors' data handling: Amplification of reference gene primers was used by the study to estimate nucleated cell counts. Sequencing used immunoSEQ multiplex PCR; TCRdb keeps in-frame clones, though not all of them. Clonal size and the V and J genes are those of that table, whereas D and trimming came from the DNA. This sample has more than 110,000 clones, with roughly four fifths found just once. The germline V gene encodes CDR1 SGHRS and CDR2 YFSETQ. Between the trimmed V and J ends, which lost 2 bases and 4 bases, there was a span of 9 bases. The CDR3 length is 14 residues. Sequences were obtained from peripheral blood. The receptor was derived from a man older than 75 with acute or convalescent COVID-19. The chain uses TRBV5-1 and TRBJ1-4; maybe TRBD1 (6 bases). The CDR3 is CASSFGRGNEKLFF. The CDR3 bases are TGCGCCAGCAGCTTTGGCAGGGGTAATGAAAAACTGTTTTTT.